A single T cell receptor (beta chain) is shown here with its context. Germline values: CDR1 SGHKS, CDR2 YYEKEE (reference sequence). The ends lost 4 bases at V and 6 bases at J; junction bases unmatched: 5. The CDR3 runs to 14 residues. TCRdb's table, derived via immunoSEQ multiplex PCR, lists solely in-frame clones and lacks some. In the table there are 70,000 to 95,000 clones, about 94% of which are singletons. These data originate in a study of T cell changes during pregnancy in multiple sclerosis. The chain joins TRBV5-5 to TRBJ1-1; 11 bases fit TRBD1. The TCR comes from a female donor in good health, enrolled as a control in a pregnancy study. The sequencing used peripheral blood, collected in the second trimester of pregnancy. The CDR3 DNA sequence: TGTGCCAGCAGCAAGCCGGGACAGGGGGCTGAAGCTTTCTTT. The encoded protein is CASSKPGQGAEAFF. Combining the CDR3 with reference TRBV5-5 and TRBJ1-1 gives the whole variable domain DAGVTQSPTHLIKTRGQQVTLRCSPISGHKSVSWYQQVLGQGPQFIFQYYEKEERGRGNFPDRFSARQFPNYSSELNVNALLLGDSALYLCASSKPGQGAEAFFGQGTRLTVV.